Listed here are 18 T cell receptor beta chains from one sample, sequenced in a study of beta chain features in type 1 diabetes. The authors reverse transcribed all of the isolated RNA, so sequencing captured expressed TCRB transcripts. Produced via immunoSEQ multiplex PCR; TCRdb's table is partial and in-frame only. The table has 150,000 or so clones, around 8.7% seen once; the top ten hold 0.68%. The sample taken for sequencing was central memory CD4+ T cells from blood. The receptor set was obtained from a young man in good health.

The genes are TRBV19 and TRBJ1-6; D is uncertain. CDR1 and CDR2 from the germline V gene are LNHDA and SQIVND (reference sequence). The CDR3 is 13 amino acids. Trimming removed 3 bases at V and 11 bases at J, with 11 bases between. The CDR3 sequence: CASSIRSEAPLHF. The CDR3 nucleotides are TGTGCCAGTAGTATTCGGTCAGAGGCACCCCTCCACTTT.

The gene calls are TRBV28 and TRBJ2-3; 8 bases are a match to TRBD2. In germline, CDR1 is MDHEN, CDR2 SYDVKM. This CDR3 contains 14 residues. V was pared by 6 bases and J by 5 bases, with 7 bases of the junction left unmatched. The CDR3 nucleotides are TGTGCCAGCAGCCCACCCCGGGGGGGAGATACGCAGTATTTT. This encodes CASSPPRGGDTQYF.

This sequence joins TRBV11-2 and TRBJ2-2; TRBD2 matches 7 bases. Trimming took 5 bases from V and 3 from J; bases not matched to a gene: 6. Germline values: CDR1 SGHAT, CDR2 FQNNGV. This CDR3 is 15 amino acids long. The CDR3 is CASSKPGLYTGELFF. The CDR3 bases are TGTGCCAGCAGCAAACCGGGACTATACACCGGGGAGCTGTTTTTT.

This sequence joins TRBV7-3 and TRBJ2-3; a possible D gene is TRBD1 (5 bases). Germline loops: CDR1 SGHTA, CDR2 FQGTGA. The CDR3 has 15 residues. Trimming pared 1 base from V and 5 bases from J, leaving 13 bases between. The CDR3 here is CASSLRGSRIDTQYF. The CDR3 DNA reads TGTGCCAGCAGCTTAAGGGGCAGTCGGATAGATACGCAGTATTTT.

The chain carries TRBV30 and TRBJ2-7; 11 bases line up with TRBD2. The V gene end was trimmed by 7 bases and the J gene end by 4 bases; junction bases not matched to a gene: 6. The CDR3 is made up of 13 amino acids. Germline loops: CDR1 GTSNPN, CDR2 SVGIG (reference sequence). The CDR3 region has the DNA TGTGCCTCCATAGCGGGGGGGATGTACGAGCAGTACTTC. Its translation: CASIAGGMYEQYF.

A few counts support this clone. This sequence joins TRBV27 and TRBJ1-5; no firm D call. Germline lookup yields CDR1 MNHEY and CDR2 SMNVEV (reference sequence). The CDR3 totals 13 residues. V lost 4 bases and J 10 bases, leaving 14 bases between the germline ends. The CDR3 nucleotides are TGTGCCAGCAGTTGGGGAGACCGTGGACCCCAGCATTTT. Encoded protein: CASSWGDRGPQHF.

This clone came up once. The gene calls are TRBV19 and TRBJ1-1, with 8 bases lining up with TRBD1. Germline loops: CDR1 LNHDA, CDR2 SQIVND (reference sequence). The CDR3 is 15 residues long. Losses at the gene ends were 5 bases for V and 1 base for J; bases not matched to a gene: 6. Written as DNA, the CDR3 is TGTGCCAGTAGTGTCCAAGACAGGGGGAACACTGAAGCTTTCTTT. Residues: CASSVQDRGNTEAFF.

In its sample, this clone was seen a few times. This chain joins TRBV4-1 and TRBJ1-5; 9 positions agree with TRBD1. Trimming at V came to 1 base and at J to 4 bases, leaving 5 bases not matched to a gene. This CDR3 contains 16 residues. From germline, CDR1 is MGHRA and CDR2 YSYEKL. CDR3 sequence: CASSQGPDRGNQPQHF. The CDR3 DNA reads TGCGCCAGCAGCCAAGGCCCGGACAGGGGTAATCAGCCCCAGCATTTT.

There are a few counts of this clone. The CDR3 here is CASSLFRNNEQFF. Written as DNA, the CDR3 is TGTGCCAGCAGCTTGTTCAGAAACAATGAGCAGTTCTTC. The rearrangement uses TRBV5-5 and TRBJ2-1; D is unclear. The V gene's germline CDR1 is SGHKS and CDR2 YYEKEE (reference sequence). CDR3 size: 13 residues. Trimming took off 1 base at V and 5 bases at J, with 7 bases between the two ends.

This clone was found a few times. The J gene is TRBJ1-2, the V gene TRBV6-1, with D unclear. CDR1 is MNHNS, CDR2 SASEGT, per germline. CDR3 size: 14 residues. V was cut by 4 bases and J by 2 bases, with 11 bases left in between. The CDR3 DNA reads TGTGCCAGCAGTGGCCTCGACGGGAACTATGGCTACACCTTC. It yields the protein CASSGLDGNYGYTF.

J is TRBJ1-5 and V is TRBV4-2; D perhaps matches TRBD1 (6 bases). Trimming took off 4 bases at V and 5 bases at J, with 15 bases between the two ends. CDR1 is LGHNA, CDR2 YNFKEQ, per germline. This CDR3 has 15 residues. The CDR3 protein is CASSRTFRGDQPQHF. The CDR3 bases are TGTGCCAGCAGCCGCACGTTCAGGGGTGATCAGCCCCAGCATTTT.

J is TRBJ1-6 and V is TRBV4-3; TRBD1 matches 8 bases. With 1 base clipped from V and 7 bases from J, the junction kept 6 bases outside the gene matches. The CDR3 contains 16 residues. Per germline, CDR1 LGHNA and CDR2 YSLEER. CDR3 in DNA: TGCGCCAGCAGCCAAGCACTCGACAGGGGAAATTCACCCCTCCACTTT. It translates to CASSQALDRGNSPLHF.

The chain combines TRBV30 with TRBJ1-2; 7 nucleotides align to TRBD1. Trimming took 7 bases from V and 0 from J; bases not matched to a gene: 5. This CDR3 is 13 amino acids long. Germline CDR1 is GTSNPN and CDR2 is SVGIG (reference sequence). Here the CDR3 reads CALRDRTNYGYTF. CDR3 in DNA: TGTGCCTTGCGGGACAGAACTAACTATGGCTACACCTTC.

This clone appeared a few times. V gene TRBV10-3 combines with J gene TRBJ2-3, with 15 bases lining up with TRBD2. The CDR3 length is 15 residues. In germline, CDR1 is ENHRY, CDR2 SYGVKD. V dropped 6 bases and J dropped 5; count of bases not matched to a gene: 3. The CDR3 loop is CAIRRTSGGEDTQYF. CDR3 nucleotide sequence: TGTGCCATCAGAAGGACTAGCGGGGGGGAAGATACGCAGTATTTT.

This chain joins TRBV4-2 and TRBJ1-2; possibly TRBD1 for D (5 bases). The CDR3 length is 19 residues. Trimming shortened V by 1 base and J by 4 bases, and 25 bases separated the two germline ends. Germline CDR1 is LGHNA and CDR2 is YNFKEQ. In DNA, the CDR3 is TGTGCCAGCAGCCAAGTGGGGGGGGTGGTAGGGACGGGTGGCTATGGCTACACCTTC. This sequence encodes CASSQVGGVVGTGGYGYTF.

The sample holds many counts of this clone. The identical CDR3 is also encoded by other nucleotide sequences in the sample. The V gene is TRBV2, the J gene TRBJ2-5; 10 bases are a match to TRBD1. Germline V lookup: CDR1 SNHLY, CDR2 FYNNEI. This CDR3 comprises 16 residues. The junction had 8 bases not matched to a gene; V was cut back by 5 bases and J by 2 bases. CDR3 coding DNA: TGTGCCAGCAGTAAAAGGGACAGGGGTATTCAAGAGACCCAGTACTTC. It is translated as CASSKRDRGIQETQYF.

This clone was seen a few times. V and J are TRBV19 and TRBJ2-1; maybe TRBD2 (7 bases). The CDR3 has 15 amino acids. Trimming shortened V by 4 bases and J by 7 bases, and 17 bases separated the two germline ends. CDR1 is LNHDA and CDR2 is SQIVND in the germline V gene (reference sequence). This CDR3 reads CASSKTGSRGNEQFF. The CDR3 DNA reads TGTGCCAGTAGTAAAACAGGGTCGCGGGGGAATGAGCAGTTCTTC.

This clone turned up a few times. The CDR3 spells CATRRVRVGNSPLHF. The CDR3 nucleotides are TGTGCCACCAGGAGGGTACGGGTCGGGAATTCACCCCTCCACTTT. J is TRBJ1-6 and V is TRBV15; D gene ambiguous. Trimming left V 6 bases short and J 7 bases short, with 16 bases between. CDR3 length equals 15 residues. Germline V gene sequence: CDR1 LNHNV, CDR2 YYDKDF (reference sequence).